This entry lists 16 T cell receptor beta chains sequenced from one sample in a study of identical twins. Via MiXCR, TCRdb re-called the 5' RACE reads, giving one row per CDR3 protein. Among some 240,000 distinct CDR3 sequences, 10% to 13% were seen once, and the ten largest hold 10%. Input material: memory T cells sorted from blood. The origin of the receptors is a man aged 50-59 years in good health.

The rearrangement uses TRBV5-1 and TRBJ2-5; no firm D call. Trimming left V 0 bases short and J 4 bases short, with 10 bases between. CDR3 length equals 14 residues. Germline V gene lookup returns CDR1 SGHRS and CDR2 YFSETQ. As DNA, the CDR3 is TGCGCCAGCAGCTTGGCCGCTATCGCAGAGACCCAGTACTTC. Its protein is CASSLAAIAETQYF.

V is TRBV5-1 and J is TRBJ2-3, with 7 bases aligning to TRBD2. The germline CDR1 and CDR2 sequences are SGHRS and YFSETQ. The J segment lost 2 bases and the V segment lost 3 bases, leaving 9 bases of the junction unmatched. CDR3 size: 16 residues. The CDR3 protein is CASSSQLATNTDTQYF. For the CDR3, the DNA is TGCGCCAGCAGCTCCCAACTAGCGACCAACACAGATACGCAGTATTTT.

This clonotype was seen repeatedly, ten times or more. This chain joins TRBV30 and TRBJ1-2; a weak D match, TRBD1 (6 bases). The germline V and J ends were trimmed by 8 bases and 2 bases, with 15 bases remaining between them. The CDR3 runs to 13 residues. Germline V gene sequence: CDR1 GTSNPN, CDR2 SVGIG (reference sequence). The CDR3: CAITTGHNYGYTF. The CDR3 DNA is TGTGCCATAACTACGGGACACAACTATGGCTACACCTTC. Complete variable domain (other parts from reference TRBV30 and TRBJ1-2): SQTIHQWPATLVQPVGSPLSLECTVEGTSNPNLYWYRQAAGRGLQLLFYSVGIGQISSEVPQNLSASRPQDRQFILSSKKLLLSDSGFYLCAITTGHNYGYTFGSGTRLTVV.

The sample holds many counts of this clonotype. This chain links TRBV6-4 with TRBJ2-3; D is possibly TRBD2 (5 bases). Germline CDR1 is MRHNA and CDR2 is SNTAGT. Trimming stripped 2 bases from V and 6 bases from J, with 12 bases between. The CDR3 runs 14 residues. The CDR3 DNA is TGTGCCAGCAGTGACGGGAGTACGGCTGATACGCAGTATTTT. Translating gives CASSDGSTADTQYF.

This clonotype was seen only a few times. The genes are TRBV6-2 or TRBV6-3 and TRBJ1-6, with a possible D match to TRBD1 (6 bases). Trimming stripped 8 bases from V and 0 bases from J, with 11 bases between. Germline V gives CDR1 MNHEY, CDR2 SVGEGT. The CDR3 contains 15 residues. The CDR3 DNA sequence: TGTGCCAGCGTTACAGGGAGCTCCTATAATTCACCCCTCCACTTT. Amino acids: CASVTGSSYNSPLHF.

This clonotype was counted a few times. This may be a read error, as it is one base from a much larger clone. The rearrangement joins TRBV5-1 to TRBJ1-2, with D perhaps TRBD1 (5 bases). The germline V gene encodes CDR1 SGHRS and CDR2 YFSETQ. The CDR3 contains 12 residues. CDR3 nucleotides: TGCGCCAGCAGCGTTACCGGGCGGGGCTGCACCTTC. It translates to CASSVTGRGCTF.

This clonotype was detected a few times. The chain's CDR3 is CSAPAGARGEAFF. The CDR3 bases are TGCAGTGCTCCTGCGGGGGCGAGGGGGGAAGCTTTCTTT. The chain couples TRBV20-1 to TRBJ1-1, with a possible D match to TRBD1 (6 bases). Germline values: CDR1 DFQATT, CDR2 SNEGSKA (reference sequence). This CDR3 spans 13 amino acids. Trimming took off 5 bases at V and 8 bases at J, with 18 bases between the two ends.

On this clonotype itself: This clone may be a read error of a much larger clone one base away. The chain recombines TRBV27 with TRBJ1-6; D is undetermined. CDR3 size: 16 residues. Germline V gene lookup returns CDR1 MNHEY and CDR2 SMNVEV (reference sequence). The CDR3 region is CASGSGGLGEGSPLLF. CDR3 nucleotides: TGTGCCAGCGGATCCGGAGGCCTAGGTGAGGGTTCACCCCTCCTCTTT.

This sequence joins TRBV18 and TRBJ2-1; 13 nucleotides match TRBD2. CDR3 length: 19 amino acids. The trim removed 6 bases at V and 0 bases at J, leaving 11 bases unmatched. Looked up from germline, CDR1 is KGHSH and CDR2 is LQKENI. DNA for the CDR3: TGTGCCAGCTCCTCTGGACTAGCGGGAGTCTGGAGCTCCTACAATGAGCAGTTCTTC. Amino acids: CASSSGLAGVWSSYNEQFF.

The chain employs TRBV25-1 and TRBJ2-1; TRBD1 matches at 7 bases. Germline V gives CDR1 MGHDK, CDR2 SYGVNS. There are 13 residues in the CDR3. V gave up 2 bases and J gave up 10 bases; unmatched junction bases: 5. The CDR3 protein is CASSEPGQPEQFF. Written as DNA, the CDR3 is TGTGCCAGCAGTGAACCGGGACAGCCGGAGCAGTTCTTC.

In its sample, this clonotype was seen many times. The rearrangement uses TRBV12-3 or TRBV12-4 and TRBJ2-5; 7 nucleotides agree with TRBD1. V trimming: 1 base; J trimming: 5 bases; junction bases outside the gene matches: 4. CDR3 length equals 14 residues. The CDR3 bases are TGTGCCAGCAGTTTAGACAGGGGAATGGAGACCCAGTACTTC. This codes for CASSLDRGMETQYF.

This clonotype was detected many times. The rearrangement uses TRBV12-3 or TRBV12-4 and TRBJ2-1; D ambiguous. This CDR3 has 13 amino acids. Trimming left V 6 bases short and J 2 bases short, with 8 bases between. The CDR3 nucleotides are TGTGCCAGCAGCGCTCTAGCCTACAATGAGCAGTTCTTC. This encodes CASSALAYNEQFF.

V usage is TRBV3-1 and J usage is TRBJ2-1, with 13 bases fitting TRBD2. This CDR3 is built from 19 residues. With V trimmed by 5 bases and J by 0 bases, 10 bases remained unmatched. Germline lookup yields CDR1 LGHDT and CDR2 YNNKEL (reference sequence). CDR3 nucleotides: TGTGCCAGCAGCAAACGGACTAGCGGGGGAGCCATCTCCTACAATGAGCAGTTCTTC. Its translation is CASSKRTSGGAISYNEQFF.

This clonotype was seen a handful of times. The V and J genes are TRBV6-1 and TRBJ1-3; D ambiguous. The CDR3 has 16 amino acids. Per the germline V gene, CDR1 is MNHNS and CDR2 is SASEGT. V gave up 6 bases and J gave up 3 bases, with 18 bases separating them. This chain's CDR3 is CASSRGGRIRGNTIYF. CDR3 nucleotides: TGTGCCAGCAGCCGAGGAGGGCGGATTCGTGGAAACACCATATATTTT.

In its sample, this clonotype was seen many times. This sequence joins TRBV6-5 and TRBJ2-1; tentative D call: TRBD2 (5 bases). Trimming removed 0 bases from V and 8 bases from J, with 14 bases in between. The CDR3 sequence is 15 residues long. Germline CDR1 is MNHEY and CDR2 is SVGAGI. CDR3 sequence: CASSYSSGKRDEQFF. CDR3 DNA sequence: TGTGCCAGCAGTTACTCGAGCGGTAAGAGGGATGAGCAGTTCTTC.

This clonotype was counted ten times or more. This chain links TRBV6-1 with TRBJ1-6; 9 bases map to TRBD1. Germline CDR1 reads MNHNS; CDR2 reads SASEGT. With V trimmed by 5 bases and J by 8 bases, 4 bases remained unmatched. This CDR3 has 14 residues. CDR3 sequence (DNA): TGTGCCAGCAGTCTCCGGACAGGGGATTCACCCCTCCACTTT. It encodes CASSLRTGDSPLHF.